This TCR beta chain appears in the sequencing data of a study of blood T cells in healthy people across ages. Donors ranged from roughly 6 to 100 years old and were healthy Caucasians in Russia. The table lists this clonotype with a few counts. The antigen remains undetermined. The V gene end was trimmed by 6 bases and the J gene end by 4 bases; junction bases not matched to a gene: 7. The CDR3 sequence is 13 residues long. The germline gives CDR1 DFQATT, CDR2 SNEGSKA (reference sequence). A second PCR of 7 to 11 cycles used a sample-barcoded 5' primer and a J-beta primer mix. TCRdb processed the 5' RACE reads anew with MiXCR; each CDR3 protein has one entry. The sample shows about 1.6 million distinct CDR3 sequences, about 31% of them seen only once. The study, taken as a whole, reports: Expanded clonotype changes were possibly confounded by unknown donor CMV status. Long-lived donors exceeded aged donors in naive CD4+ cells and diversity.

This sequence joins TRBV20-1 and TRBJ2-5; the match to TRBD1 covers 8 bases. The receptor was derived from a woman between 25 and 40 years old in good health. Sequencing was carried out using blood. CDR3 sequence: CSAQTGDGETQYF. The CDR3 DNA follows: TGCAGTGCCCAGACAGGGGACGGAGAGACCCAGTACTTC.